The rows below give T cell receptor beta chains drawn from one sample of a study of neoadjuvant nivolumab and ipilimumab in lung cancer. TCRdb's copy holds only in-frame clones and misses some; the assay was immunoSEQ multiplex PCR. The data hold about 25,000 clones, with 82% observed a single time. The input for sequencing was tumor tissue, taken after neoadjuvant nivolumab, alone or with ipilimumab, at or shortly before surgery. The origin of the receptors is an adult with non-small cell lung cancer. CDR3s include the opening cysteine and the closing phenylalanine or tryptophan. Fields, in order: J gene, V gene, CDR3 protein.

J gene: TRBJ1-1
V gene: TRBV6-5
CDR3 protein: CASSYTGDGTEAFF

J gene: TRBJ2-2
V gene: TRBV11-2
CDR3 protein: CASSSGLAGGTNTGELFF

J gene: TRBJ1-1
V gene: TRBV5-1
CDR3 protein: CASSDPRGKANTEAFF

J gene: TRBJ2-7
V gene: TRBV2
CDR3 protein: CASGTFSYEQYF

J gene: TRBJ2-2
V gene: TRBV11-1
CDR3 protein: CASSQDRDTGELFF

J gene: TRBJ1-5
V gene: TRBV6-5
CDR3 protein: CASRSGQGFNQPQHF

J gene: TRBJ1-1
V gene: TRBV14
CDR3 protein: CASSSSLNTEAFF

J gene: TRBJ2-5
V gene: TRBV7-9
CDR3 protein: CASSLAKGVVAQETQYF

J gene: TRBJ2-3
V gene: TRBV7-9
CDR3 protein: CASSLAISGADTQYF

J gene: TRBJ2-7
V gene: TRBV28
CDR3 protein: CASRAREQYF

J gene: TRBJ2-3
V gene: TRBV27
CDR3 protein: CASSFRTAGPAGPQYF

J gene: TRBJ1-1
V gene: TRBV5-1
CDR3 protein: CASRGDQGLNTEAFF

J gene: TRBJ1-1
V gene: TRBV10-2
CDR3 protein: CASASSLMNTEAFF

J gene: TRBJ2-7
V gene: TRBV27
CDR3 protein: CASSSDRGVYEQYF

J gene: TRBJ2-2
V gene: TRBV29-1
CDR3 protein: CSVEGGGGELFF

J gene: TRBJ1-2
V gene: TRBV27
CDR3 protein: CASRRSGQASYGYTF

J gene: TRBJ2-1
V gene: TRBV10-2
CDR3 protein: CASSDGSWEDNEQFF

J gene: TRBJ1-1
V gene: TRBV7-9
CDR3 protein: CASSPLTGRGASEAFF

J gene: TRBJ2-5
V gene: TRBV29-1
CDR3 protein: CSVDTSRETQYF

J gene: TRBJ2-7
V gene: TRBV30
CDR3 protein: CAWSVGQVYEQYF

J gene: TRBJ1-2
V gene: TRBV30
CDR3 protein: CAWSKGGQVNYGYTF

J gene: TRBJ2-3
V gene: TRBV18
CDR3 protein: CASSLPGLAGIDTQYF

J gene: TRBJ2-7
V gene: TRBV7-9
CDR3 protein: CASSQGLAYEQYF

J gene: TRBJ2-2
V gene: TRBV6-9
CDR3 protein: CASSPSLSAANTGELFF

J gene: TRBJ2-2
V gene: TRBV5-1
CDR3 protein: CASSSHPGQGTIYYTGELFF

J gene: TRBJ1-1
V gene: TRBV5-8
CDR3 protein: CASSTRRGNTEAFF

J gene: TRBJ2-5
V gene: TRBV11-3
CDR3 protein: CASSAGTEREETQYF

J gene: TRBJ2-2
V gene: TRBV7-9
CDR3 protein: CASSPGLEGAGELFF

J gene: TRBJ2-7
V gene: TRBV11-3
CDR3 protein: CASSTHQEQYF

J gene: TRBJ2-7
V gene: TRBV7-2
CDR3 protein: CASRTPGGTGYEQYF

J gene: TRBJ2-1
V gene: TRBV7-3
CDR3 protein: CASSLNPPGLSYNEQFF

J gene: TRBJ1-2
V gene: TRBV6-5
CDR3 protein: CASSGQVDGGYTF

J gene: TRBJ1-2
V gene: TRBV5-1
CDR3 protein: CASSLGQPAYGYTF

J gene: TRBJ2-5
V gene: TRBV7-8
CDR3 protein: CASSLVEGYQETQYF

J gene: TRBJ2-1
V gene: TRBV7-2
CDR3 protein: CASSPRTGYNEQFF

J gene: TRBJ2-3
V gene: TRBV30
CDR3 protein: CAWTPTDTQYF

J gene: TRBJ1-1
V gene: TRBV25-1
CDR3 protein: CAGADWNTEAFF

J gene: TRBJ1-1
V gene: TRBV30
CDR3 protein: CAWKDRANTEAFF

J gene: TRBJ1-5
V gene: TRBV10-3
CDR3 protein: CAISGGNDQPQHF

J gene: TRBJ2-1
V gene: TRBV7-9
CDR3 protein: CASTTSAAGGSYNEQFF

J gene: TRBJ2-1
V gene: TRBV7-3
CDR3 protein: CASSVGGEQFF

J gene: TRBJ2-2
V gene: TRBV6-5
CDR3 protein: CASSYSAGRPSGELFF

J gene: TRBJ2-5
V gene: TRBV7-9
CDR3 protein: CASSLGGVSGTDQETQYF

J gene: TRBJ2-7
V gene: TRBV7-6
CDR3 protein: CASSLSDDKALEQYF

J gene: TRBJ1-5
V gene: TRBV5-6
CDR3 protein: CASSFFGSDRANQPQHF

J gene: TRBJ2-5
V gene: TRBV29-1
CDR3 protein: CSVAIKAGGETQYF

J gene: TRBJ1-2
V gene: TRBV5-1
CDR3 protein: CASSFGDRRPTNYGYTF

J gene: TRBJ2-2
V gene: TRBV5-1
CDR3 protein: CASSLVQNTGELFF